The present TCR beta chain was sequenced within a study of early T cells in non-severe SARS-CoV-2 infection. Background on the study: Sequencing targeted bulk RNA from unsorted whole blood, leaving chains unpaired.

The sample holds many counts of this clonotype. The antigen is not known. Study observations and caveats: Lookups in VDJdb leaned toward anti-spike CD8 responses and missed private and CD4 specificities.

Individual cDNA molecules were tagged with unique molecular identifiers. TCRdb itself ran the 5' RACE reads through MiXCR, one entry per CDR3 protein. The sample yields approximately 120,000 distinct CDR3 sequences, about 15% seen once. The material sequenced was whole blood. The sequence was collected from an adult who was a healthcare worker with PCR-confirmed SARS-CoV-2 infection or an uninfected control (not recorded which).

CDR3: CSARSSNSYNSPLHF. The CDR3 DNA is TGCAGTGCTAGAAGCTCTAACTCCTATAATTCACCCCTCCACTTT. V and J are TRBV20-1 and TRBJ1-6; D is undetermined. Germline loops: CDR1 DFQATT, CDR2 SNEGSKA (reference sequence). The CDR3 sequence is 15 residues long. V shed 2 bases and J shed 0 bases, with 8 bases lying between them.